This T cell receptor (beta chain) came from a study of T cell changes during pregnancy in multiple sclerosis. The CDR3 length is 20 residues. Trimming took 0 bases from V and 2 from J; bases not matched to a gene: 11. Germline V gene sequence: CDR1 SGHRS, CDR2 YFSETQ. Using immunoSEQ multiplex PCR, the repertoire was profiled, and TCRdb retains in-frame clones only, with some absent. The sample lists approximately 88,000 clones, 80% to 95% occurring once. The TCR sequence derives from a female donor with multiple sclerosis, enrolled in a pregnancy study. Sample: peripheral blood, taken in the first trimester of pregnancy. This rearrangement joins TRBV5-1 to TRBJ2-5; the match to TRBD2 covers 15 bases. The chain's CDR3 is CASSLEVPGLAGGPQETQYF. In DNA, the CDR3 is TGCGCCAGCAGCTTGGAGGTGCCGGGACTAGCGGGGGGCCCACAAGAGACCCAGTACTTC.